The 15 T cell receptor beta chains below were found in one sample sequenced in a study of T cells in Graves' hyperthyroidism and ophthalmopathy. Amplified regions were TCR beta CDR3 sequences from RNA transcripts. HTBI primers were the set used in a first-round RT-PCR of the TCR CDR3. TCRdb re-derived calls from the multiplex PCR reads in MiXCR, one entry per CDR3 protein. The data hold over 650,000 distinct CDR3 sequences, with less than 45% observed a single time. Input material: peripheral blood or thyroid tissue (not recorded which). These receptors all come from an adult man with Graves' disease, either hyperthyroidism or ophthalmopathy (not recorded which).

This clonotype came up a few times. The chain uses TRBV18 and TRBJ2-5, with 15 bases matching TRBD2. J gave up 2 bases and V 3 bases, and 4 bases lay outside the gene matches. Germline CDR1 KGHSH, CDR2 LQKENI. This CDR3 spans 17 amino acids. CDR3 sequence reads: CASSPGLAGGSQETQYF. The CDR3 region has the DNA TGTGCCAGCTCACCGGGACTAGCGGGAGGATCTCAAGAGACCCAGTACTTC.

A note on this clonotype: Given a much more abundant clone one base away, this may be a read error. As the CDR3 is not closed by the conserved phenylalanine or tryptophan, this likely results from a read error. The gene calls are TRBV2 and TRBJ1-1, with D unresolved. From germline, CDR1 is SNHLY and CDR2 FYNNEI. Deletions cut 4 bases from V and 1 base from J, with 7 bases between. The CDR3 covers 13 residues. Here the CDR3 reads CASSAGENTEAFL. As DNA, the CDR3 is TGTGCCAGCAGTGCAGGCGAGAACACTGAAGCTTTCCTT.

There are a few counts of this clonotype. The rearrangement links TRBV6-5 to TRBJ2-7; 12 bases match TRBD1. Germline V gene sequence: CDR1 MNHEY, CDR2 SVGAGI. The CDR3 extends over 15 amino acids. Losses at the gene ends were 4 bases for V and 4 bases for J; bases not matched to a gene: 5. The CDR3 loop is CASSSGTGGGYEQYF. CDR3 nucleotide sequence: TGTGCCAGCAGTTCCGGGACAGGGGGCGGATACGAGCAGTACTTC.

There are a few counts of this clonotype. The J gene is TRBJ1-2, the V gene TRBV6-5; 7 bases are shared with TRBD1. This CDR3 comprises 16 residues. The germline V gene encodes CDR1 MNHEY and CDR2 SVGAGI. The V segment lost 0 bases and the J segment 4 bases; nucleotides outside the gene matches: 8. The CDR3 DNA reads TGTGCCAGCAGTTACTCCCCTATGACAGGGACCTATGGCTACACCTTC. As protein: CASSYSPMTGTYGYTF.

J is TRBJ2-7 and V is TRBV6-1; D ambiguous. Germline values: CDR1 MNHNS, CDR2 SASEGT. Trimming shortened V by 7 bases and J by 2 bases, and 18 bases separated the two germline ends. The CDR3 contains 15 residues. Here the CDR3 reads CASTALRPRAYEQYF. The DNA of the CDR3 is TGTGCCAGCACGGCGTTGAGACCTAGGGCCTACGAGCAGTACTTC.

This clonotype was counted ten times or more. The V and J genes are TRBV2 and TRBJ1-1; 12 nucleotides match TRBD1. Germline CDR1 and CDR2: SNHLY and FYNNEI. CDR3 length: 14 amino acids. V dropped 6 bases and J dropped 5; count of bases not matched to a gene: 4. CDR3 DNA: TGTGCCAGCAGCGGGACAGGGGGCAGGACTGAAGCTTTCTTT. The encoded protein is CASSGTGGRTEAFF.

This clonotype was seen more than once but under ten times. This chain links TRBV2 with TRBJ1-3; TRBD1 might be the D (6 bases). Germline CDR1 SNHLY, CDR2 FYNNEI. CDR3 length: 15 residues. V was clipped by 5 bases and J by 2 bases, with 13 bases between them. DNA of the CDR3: TGTGCCAGCAGTTTCGCAGGGGATACTGGAAACACCATATATTTT. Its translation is CASSFAGDTGNTIYF.

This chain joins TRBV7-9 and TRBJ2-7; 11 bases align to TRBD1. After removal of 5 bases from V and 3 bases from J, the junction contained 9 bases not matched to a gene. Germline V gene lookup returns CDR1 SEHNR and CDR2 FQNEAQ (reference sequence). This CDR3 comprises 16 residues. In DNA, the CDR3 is TGTGCCAGCAGCCGGACCCGGGACAGGGGGGACTACGAGCAGTACTTC. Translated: CASSRTRDRGDYEQYF.

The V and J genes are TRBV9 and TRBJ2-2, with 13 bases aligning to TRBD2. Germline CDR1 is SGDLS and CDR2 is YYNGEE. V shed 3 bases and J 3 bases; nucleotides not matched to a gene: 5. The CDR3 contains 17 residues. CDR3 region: CASSGTSGGAHTGELFF. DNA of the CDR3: TGTGCCAGCAGCGGGACTAGCGGGGGAGCCCACACCGGGGAGCTGTTTTTT.

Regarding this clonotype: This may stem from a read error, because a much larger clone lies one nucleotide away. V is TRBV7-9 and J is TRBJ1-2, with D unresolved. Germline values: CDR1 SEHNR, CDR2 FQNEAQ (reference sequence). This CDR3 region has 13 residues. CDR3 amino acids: CASSSDLNYRYTF. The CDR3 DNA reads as TGTGCCAGCAGCTCAGATTTAAACTATCGCTACACCTTC.

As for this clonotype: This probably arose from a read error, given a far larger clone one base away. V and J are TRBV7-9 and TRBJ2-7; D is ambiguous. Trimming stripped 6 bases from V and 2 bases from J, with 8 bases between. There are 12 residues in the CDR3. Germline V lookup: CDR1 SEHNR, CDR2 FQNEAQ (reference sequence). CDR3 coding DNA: TGTGCCAGCAGATTAACGGCCTACGAGCAGTACTTC. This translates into CASRLTAYEQYF.

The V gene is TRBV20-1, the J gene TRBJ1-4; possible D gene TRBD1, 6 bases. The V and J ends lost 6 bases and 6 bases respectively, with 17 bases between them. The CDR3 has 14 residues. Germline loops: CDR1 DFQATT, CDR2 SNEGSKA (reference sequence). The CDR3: CSARRGAFYEKLFF. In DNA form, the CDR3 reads TGCAGTGCCAGACGGGGGGCGTTTTATGAAAAACTGTTTTTT.

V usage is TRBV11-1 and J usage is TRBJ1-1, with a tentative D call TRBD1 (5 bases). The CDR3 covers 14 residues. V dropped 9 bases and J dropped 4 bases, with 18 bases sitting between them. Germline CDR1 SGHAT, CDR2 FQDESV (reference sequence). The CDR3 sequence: CASSIPPGGTEAFF. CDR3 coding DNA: TGTGCCAGTAGTATCCCTCCGGGGGGCACTGAAGCTTTCTTT.

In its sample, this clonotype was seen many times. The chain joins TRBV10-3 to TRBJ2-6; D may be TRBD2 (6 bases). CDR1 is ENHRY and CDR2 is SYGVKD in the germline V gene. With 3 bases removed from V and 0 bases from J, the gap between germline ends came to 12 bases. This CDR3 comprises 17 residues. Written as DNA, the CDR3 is TGTGCCATCAGTGAACTGGGACTCTCCTCTGGGGCCAACGTCCTGACTTTC. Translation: CAISELGLSSGANVLTF.

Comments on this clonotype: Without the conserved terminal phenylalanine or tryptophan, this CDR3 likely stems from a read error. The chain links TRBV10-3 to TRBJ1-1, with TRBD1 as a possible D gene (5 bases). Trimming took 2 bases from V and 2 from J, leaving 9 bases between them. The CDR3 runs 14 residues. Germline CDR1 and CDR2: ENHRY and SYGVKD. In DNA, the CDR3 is TGTGCCATCAGTGAGGGGACGGCCAACACTGAAGCTTTCCTT. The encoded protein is CAISEGTANTEAFL.